This T cell receptor beta chain was profiled in a study of CD8 T cells in ankylosing spondylitis (dated by TCRdb to the late 2010s). Concerning the study at large: T cell receptor beta repertoires were profiled in healthy donors and ankylosing spondylitis patients so that disease-linked TCR variants could be found. In total, the full study cohort was made up of nearly 110 healthy donors and about two dozen ankylosing spondylitis patients. Peripheral blood was sampled, and synovial fluid was also collected from ankylosing spondylitis patients. Overall study results and their limits: Blood from ankylosing spondylitis patients appeared to be characterized by a TCR beta motif made up of several highly homologous amino acid variants. A CD8+ phenotype was shown by the disease-linked clones, which were found at relatively low frequencies in peripheral blood. Some of the motif variants had been reported before in the synovial fluid and blood of reactive arthritis patients, a finding that suggests common disease-initiation mechanisms. Significant enrichment of the disease-linked clones was reported in matched synovial fluid samples from ankylosing spondylitis patients.

For sequencing, an Illumina HiSeq 2500 was employed. Quantitative 5'-RACE with molecular barcodes was the method used to prepare the TCR beta libraries. The original methods were these. A new computational method based on a probabilistic model of VDJ rearrangement was used to identify disease-linked TCR variants. The public sequencing data were trimmed at Q25 with fastp and processed into clonotypes with MiXCR by TCRdb, which kept only in-frame beta chains. Each CDR3 protein gets just one entry, which takes the most common genes and DNA from the rows behind it. TCRdb assigned the V and J calls; the authors' analysis was not used. Within this sample are about 220,000 distinct CDR3 sequences, with about a quarter of them counted one time only. The ten largest clones represent about 7% of the sample. In the case of this clonotype: Its antigen is not yet known. No per-base quality is available; no much larger clone lies one base away.

CDR1 and CDR2, looked up from the germline V gene, are SQVTM and ANQGSEA. V lost 5 bases and J lost 5 bases, and the count of bases not matched to a germline gene is 8. Taken from cysteine to phenylalanine, the CDR3 has 13 residues. Only the CDR3 part of the read is kept: 39 bases, read in frame from the first base. The chain couples TRBV29-1 to TRBJ2-7; 8 junctional bases match TRBD2. The specimen was blood, either unsorted or a sorted T cell fraction (not recorded which). The clonotype was recovered from a male donor with ankylosing spondylitis or in good health (not recorded which). The nucleotide sequence is given as TGCAGCGTTAGGCGGGGGGAAGGTCACGAGCAGTACTTC. Its protein reads: CSVRRGEGHEQYF.